The entry below gives a single TCR beta chain sequence along with its context. Its cognate antigen has yet to be identified. No much larger clonotype is one base removed from it; base qualities were not supplied. The library was generated by 5' RACE. Sequenced on an Illumina HiSeq 2500. The second PCR ran for about 6 to 12 cycles and used a J-beta primer mix along with a sample-barcoded 5' primer. Each TCR beta cDNA molecule received a unique molecular identifier from a template-switch 5' adaptor carrying 12 random nucleotides. Each sample yielded at least 3 million CDR3-containing paired-end reads. First-strand cDNA synthesis was performed from all RNA using the Mint cDNA synthesis kit, with priming by a TRBC-specific oligonucleotide. Following uracil-DNA glycosylase treatment, a first 18-cycle PCR with universal primers M1SS and BC2_uni_R was performed on all cDNA. The authors' analysis ran thus. Each sample was normalized by randomly selecting 1 million high-quality reads, each carrying a distinct molecular identifier. Reads with shared molecular identifiers were discarded instead of being binned into consensus sequences. MiTCR, run with a Q25 quality threshold and the strictest error-elimination algorithm, handled CDR3 identification, clonotype clustering and error correction. A nonparametric unseen species model with Euler transformation was used to estimate a lower bound on total TCR beta diversity. The public reads were run again by TCRdb, first through fastp at Q25 and then through MiXCR, and only productive beta chains were kept. Each entry is one CDR3 protein sequence, shown with its most common DNA and genes. It is TCRdb's table, rather than the study itself, that gives the V and J calls and clone size. Recorded for this sample are 450,000 to 600,000 distinct CDR3 sequences; around 27% of them occurred a single time. The ten most abundant clones make up approximately 3.6% of the sample.

The CDR3 runs 14 residues from the cysteine to the phenylalanine. The CDR3 DNA has 42 bases and is translated from base 1. V sheds 1 base and J sheds 5 bases, leaving 9 bases between their ends. CDR1 SGHNT and CDR2 YENEEA are derived from the germline V gene. The donors were roughly 40 Caucasian individuals from Russia, aged 6 to 90 years, who were systemically healthy. Each donor gave roughly 9.5 milliliters of peripheral blood, collected into EDTA-treated Vacutainer tubes. Ficoll-Paque density-gradient centrifugation was used to isolate PBMCs, with at least 7 million per sample. Trizol reagent was used to extract total RNA from the PBMCs, yielding at least 6 micrograms per sample. For every donor, an aliquot of PBMCs went through flow cytometry to measure the percentages of naive CD45RAhigh/CD27high T cells. The data derive from a study of blood T cells in healthy people across ages (dated by TCRdb to 2015 to 2017). Looking at the study overall: In model experiments, roughly one uniquely barcoded TCR beta cDNA molecule per two T cells was captured by template switching. The study measured age-related changes in TCR beta repertoire diversity using deep sequencing normalized with unique cDNA molecular identifiers. Four age groups were formed from the donors: young (average roughly 15 years), middle-aged (more than 35), aged (roughly 56) and long-lived (around 80). The study analyzed two additional independent replicas of 1 million unique cDNA reads from the same blood draw for two donors, one aged 18 to 29 and one aged 80 or older. Study-wide findings and limitations: Because profiling used bulk unsorted PBMCs, naive and antigen-experienced compartments could not be compared conclusively. Observed TCR beta diversity per million T cells fell roughly linearly with age, and a significant reduction was already apparent by age about 36. Total diversity estimates from one million sequenced T cells were considered lower bounds and underestimates. Donor CMV infection status was unknown, potentially confounding age-related changes in expanded clonotypes. The long-lived group showed more naive CD4+ T cells, fewer expanded clones and increased TCR diversity than the aged group, suggesting age selection. Observed TCR beta diversity correlated strongly with the percentage of naive T cells measured by flow cytometry.

This sample also appeared in a second study, on T cells of mothers and their children. The second study also describes: Donors were nine systemically healthy Caucasian individuals: three mothers and their six children. cDNA synthesis consumed the entire amount of extracted RNA, loaded at around 1.5 ug RNA in each 15 ul reaction. In the second PCR, sample barcodes and 2-4 random nucleotides were introduced via the M1S primer. More than 8.5 million TCR beta CDR3 reads were obtained from each mother, and about 3 million reads were obtained from each child. Thymic selection shapes the output of TCR recombination in a similar way in related and unrelated pairs, and inherited differences have a minor effect. Normalized repertoire overlap in related mother-child pairs was always slightly higher than in unrelated mother-child pairs, but the difference was never significant. No persistent microchimeric T cell clones were detected, at a sensitivity of approximately 100 clones per million clonotypes. To look for features that set related mother-child pairs apart from unrelated individuals, the researchers ran deep NGS to compare the TCR beta repertoires of mothers and children. On average, the children were approximately 11 +/- 4 years old, while the mothers were around 42 +/- 4 years old. Libraries were sequenced on Illumina HiSeq 2000 with 100+100 nt paired-end reads after adapter ligation with NEBNext reagents. To avoid cross-contamination, the mother libraries and the child libraries were prepared a month apart and sequenced in separate runs. Each donor had between 500,000 and 2,000,000 distinct TCR beta clonotypes identified. Naive TCR beta clonotypes were estimated from low-frequency clonotypes matched to each donor's FACS-determined naive share, without sorting.

The sequenced material came from blood. The sequence links TRBV11-3 to TRBJ2-1; the D gene is perhaps TRBD2, on 6 matching bases. This clonotype was sampled from a boy aged 2 to 10 in good health. The CDR3 corresponds to CASSLGRTNNEQFF. At the DNA level, the sequence is TGTGCCAGCAGCTTAGGTCGGACTAACAATGAGCAGTTCTTC.